Only a few counts were recorded for the clone carrying this TCR beta chain. Its antigen is currently unknown. CDR1 is SGHVS, CDR2 FNYEAQ, per germline. The CDR3 loop spans 18 amino acids. V lost 1 base and J lost 1, with 20 bases in between. These data belong to a study of T cells in Graves' hyperthyroidism and ophthalmopathy. Study-level points and caveats: Separating ophthalmopathy from stable hyperthyroidism was achieved by a 13 V-J model.

Regions amplified from RNA transcripts were the TCR beta CDR3 regions. RT-PCR in the first round (using the HTBI primer set) targeted the TCR CDR3. TCRdb reprocessed the multiplex PCR reads via MiXCR and lists one record per CDR3 protein. In the table there are 640,000 or so distinct CDR3 sequences, roughly 14% of which are singletons. Sequencing was done on a sample of blood. The sequence was obtained from a woman in her thirties or forties with Graves' ophthalmopathy. The chain is built from TRBV7-6 and TRBJ2-7; D remains unclear. The CDR3 sequence: CASSLEPPIGQASYEQYF. The CDR3 coding sequence is TGTGCCAGCAGCTTAGAACCCCCCATAGGTCAGGCTTCCTACGAGCAGTACTTC.